This TCR beta chain was sequenced for a study of blood T cell repertoires in COVID-19. Across the whole study: Whether acute or convalescent, the COVID-19 samples came from the United States, Italy and Spain.

The junction had 3 bases not matched to a gene; V was cut back by 1 base and J by 9 bases. The germline V gene encodes CDR1 KGHDR and CDR2 SFDVKD. CDR3 length: 14 residues. As processed by the authors: Reference gene primer amplification in the assay estimated nucleated cell counts. The method was immunoSEQ multiplex PCR; TCRdb's version includes in-frame clones alone and lacks a portion of them. Clone size and the V and J calls come from that table; the DNA yielded D and trimming. The sample holds roughly 260,000 clones, around 90% seen once. Enrolled through a virtual design, the participants were between roughly 18 and 95 years of age and came from about two dozen US areas.

Sequencing was performed on PBMCs or T cells enriched from blood (not recorded which). This TCR was recovered from a woman aged 30 to 39 with acute COVID-19. V usage is TRBV24-1 and J usage is TRBJ2-1; 9 bases are a match to TRBD1. This CDR3 is CATSDFKQGAEQFF. For the CDR3, the DNA is TGTGCCACCAGTGATTTTAAACAGGGGGCTGAGCAGTTCTTC.